Listed here are 29 T cell receptor beta chains from one sample, sequenced in a study of T-cell reconstitution after alpha-beta-depleted transplantation in children (dated by TCRdb to the mid-2010s). The sample's treatment or condition label, in plain terms: allogeneic hematopoietic cell transplantation with graft depleted of TCRalphabeta T cells and CD19 B cells. Library construction relied on PCR. Sequencer: Illumina HiSeq 2500. Molecular barcoding was employed in the preparation of TCR libraries, with unique molecular identifiers being used to normalize TCRbeta repertoire quantification. The public reads were run again by TCRdb, first through fastp at Q25 and then through MiXCR, and only productive beta chains were kept. Duplicate CDR3 protein sequences are folded into a single record with the most common DNA and genes. In all, the sample holds about 980,000 distinct CDR3 sequences, and under 30% of those were seen once. Roughly 31% of the sample is in the top ten clones.

This material consisted of PBMCs, mostly from graft donor cells, taken 360 days after TCRalphabeta/CD19-depleted stem cell transplant. These receptors all come from a boy in the first two years of life who had a stem cell transplant for SCID, so the T cells may come from the graft donor.

J is TRBJ2-5 and V is TRBV6-2 or TRBV6-3; the match to TRBD2 covers 8 bases. With V trimmed by 6 bases and J by 6 bases, 12 bases remained unmatched. This CDR3 has 15 amino acids. From germline, CDR1 is MNHEY and CDR2 SVGEGT. The CDR3: CASRPLAGVGKTQYF. The DNA for the CDR3 is TGTGCCAGCAGGCCCCTAGCGGGCGTAGGGAAGACCCAGTACTTC.

This rearrangement joins TRBV12-3 or TRBV12-4 to TRBJ2-7; D might be TRBD1 (6 bases). This CDR3 spans 18 amino acids. Trimming took 2 bases from V and 1 from J, leaving 21 bases between them. CDR3 coding DNA: TGTGCCAGCAGTTTACCCGCTAGTTTAGGGACAATATCCTACGAGCAGTACTTC. Its protein product is CASSLPASLGTISYEQYF.

This clonotype has a handful of counts. The CDR3 coding sequence is TGTGCCAGCAGTCCACTGGGACAGGGAGGAAATTCACCCCTCCACTTT. Protein product: CASSPLGQGGNSPLHF. The genes are TRBV12-3 or TRBV12-4 and TRBJ1-6; 9 positions agree with TRBD1. This CDR3 region has 16 residues. The trim removed 5 bases at V and 7 bases at J, leaving 9 bases unmatched.

This chain joins TRBV20-1 and TRBJ2-7; D is ambiguous. The CDR3 has 13 residues. Germline values: CDR1 DFQATT, CDR2 SNEGSKA (reference sequence). V was pared by 1 base and J by 3 bases, with 10 bases between. This CDR3 reads CSARGKVSYEQYF. CDR3 bases: TGCAGTGCTAGAGGGAAGGTCAGCTACGAGCAGTACTTC.

This clonotype was seen more than once but under ten times. The chain carries TRBV7-9 and TRBJ1-1; no firm D call. The germline V gene has CDR1 SEHNR and CDR2 FQNEAQ (reference sequence). The CDR3 runs 13 residues. Deletions cut 1 base from V and 8 bases from J, with 11 bases between. The CDR3 protein is CASSLERAGEAFF. The CDR3 bases are TGTGCCAGCAGCTTAGAGAGGGCAGGAGAAGCTTTCTTT. Full variable domain (outside the CDR3, taken from reference TRBV7-9 and TRBJ1-1): DTGVSQNPRHKITKRGQNVTFRCDPISEHNRLYWYRQTLGQGPEFLTYFQNEAQLEKSRLLSDRFSAERPKGSFSTLEIQRTEQGDSAMYLCASSLERAGEAFFGQGTRLTVV.

This chain joins TRBV10-3 and TRBJ2-7; TRBD2 might be the D (5 bases). Germline V lookup: CDR1 ENHRY, CDR2 SYGVKD. The CDR3 length is 12 residues. The germline V and J ends were trimmed by 8 bases and 3 bases, with 11 bases remaining between them. In nucleotides, the CDR3 is TGTGCCATCGGGATCGGGGTCTACGAGCAGTACTTC. Its protein product is CAIGIGVYEQYF.

The chain employs TRBV12-3 or TRBV12-4 and TRBJ2-1; D may match TRBD1 or TRBD2 (5 bases each). Between the trimmed V and J ends, which lost 1 base and 7 bases, there was a span of 17 bases. The CDR3 spans 16 residues. The CDR3 region is CASSLGTNRWENEQFF. In nucleotides, the CDR3 is TGTGCCAGCAGTTTAGGGACGAACAGGTGGGAGAATGAGCAGTTCTTC.

This clonotype was picked up many times. The genes are TRBV12-3 or TRBV12-4 and TRBJ2-2; D gene unclear. The CDR3 spans 14 residues. The V end was cut by 0 bases, the J end by 7 bases, with 9 bases between. The CDR3 DNA sequence: TGTGCCAGCAGTTTAGCGCTTCGGAGCGGGGAGCTGTTTTTT. The encoded protein is CASSLALRSGELFF.

The genes are TRBV12-3 or TRBV12-4 and TRBJ1-1; D is uncertain. V lost 3 bases, J lost 3 bases, and 8 bases lay in between. CDR3 length equals 13 residues. CDR3 DNA sequence: TGTGCCAGCAGTTTTTATAGGGACACTGAAGCTTTCTTT. Its protein is CASSFYRDTEAFF.

The chain couples TRBV20-1 to TRBJ2-3; possibly TRBD1 for D (6 bases). This CDR3 contains 14 residues. The germline V gene encodes CDR1 DFQATT and CDR2 SNEGSKA (reference sequence). The V end was cut by 5 bases, the J end by 2 bases, with 14 bases between. CDR3 in amino acids: CSAGGQSDTDTQYF. Written as DNA, the CDR3 is TGCAGTGCTGGAGGACAGTCAGACACAGATACGCAGTATTTT.

This clonotype was detected a few times. The rearrangement uses TRBV5-1 and TRBJ2-7, with 9 bases matching TRBD1. The J segment lost 2 bases and the V segment lost 0 bases, leaving 9 bases of the junction unmatched. The CDR3 loop spans 17 amino acids. The V gene's germline CDR1 is SGHRS and CDR2 YFSETQ. CDR3 DNA sequence: TGCGCCAGCAGCTTGGCGGGACAGGGAGGACCGACCTACGAGCAGTACTTC. Its translation: CASSLAGQGGPTYEQYF.

The V and J genes are TRBV5-1 and TRBJ2-7; D not resolved. Per the germline V gene, CDR1 is SGHRS and CDR2 is YFSETQ. The CDR3 extends over 16 amino acids. V lost 2 bases to trimming and J lost 3 bases, with 18 bases between them. The CDR3 sequence: CASSLEPLRNYYEQYF. The CDR3 nucleotides read TGCGCCAGCAGCTTAGAACCGCTCAGAAACTACTACGAGCAGTACTTC.

The chain couples TRBV20-1 to TRBJ2-7; D perhaps matches TRBD1 (5 bases). The CDR3 loop spans 15 amino acids. Trimming shortened V by 1 base and J by 7 bases, and 20 bases separated the two germline ends. Germline V lookup: CDR1 DFQATT, CDR2 SNEGSKA (reference sequence). The CDR3 DNA follows: TGCAGTGCTAGAGGGGTTACAGGAGCTTTTGAGGAGCAGTACTTC. Translating it yields CSARGVTGAFEEQYF.

The DNA for the CDR3 is TGCAGCGTTGAAGTTGGGCTAGCGGGGGGACCTACCTACGAGCAGTACTTC. Translating it yields CSVEVGLAGGPTYEQYF. The rearrangement links TRBV29-1 to TRBJ2-7; 11 bases match TRBD2. The CDR3 covers 17 residues. Germline V gives CDR1 SQVTM, CDR2 ANQGSEA. With 1 base clipped from V and 2 bases from J, the junction kept 10 bases outside the gene matches.

The table lists this clonotype with a few counts. This sequence joins TRBV7-3 and TRBJ2-3, with 9 bases matching TRBD2. The CDR3 runs 15 residues. Per the germline V gene, CDR1 is SGHTA and CDR2 is FQGTGA. J was trimmed by 8 bases and V by 4 bases; bases with no gene match: 10. CDR3 protein: CASSSDLRGRGTQYF. As DNA, the CDR3 is TGTGCCAGCAGCTCGGACTTACGCGGGAGGGGTACGCAGTATTTT.

The CDR3 region has the DNA TGCGCCAGCAGCAAGACCGGGACTAGCCGAGAGACCCAGTACTTC. This encodes CASSKTGTSRETQYF. The V and J genes are TRBV5-1 and TRBJ2-5; 9 bases map to TRBD2. Germline V gives CDR1 SGHRS, CDR2 YFSETQ. The length of the CDR3 is 15 residues. V lost 4 bases, J lost 4 bases, and 8 bases stayed unmatched.

The chain employs TRBV6-2 or TRBV6-3 and TRBJ1-6; a weak D match, TRBD1 (5 bases). Germline assignment: CDR1 MNHEY and CDR2 SVGEGT. The V end lost 8 bases, the J end lost 4 bases, and 12 bases lay between the germline ends. The CDR3 consists of 14 residues. The chain's CDR3 is CASVRDGYNSPLHF. CDR3 nucleotide sequence: TGTGCCAGCGTCCGGGACGGGTATAATTCACCCCTCCACTTT.

CDR3 loop: CASSPRTSGGPVDTQYF. The CDR3 bases are TGTGCCAGCAGCCCTAGGACTAGCGGGGGGCCGGTGGATACGCAGTATTTT. The V call is TRBV28, the J call TRBJ2-3; TRBD2 matches at 14 bases. CDR1 is MDHEN, CDR2 SYDVKM, per germline. The CDR3 contains 17 residues. With 6 bases clipped from V and 6 bases from J, the junction kept 11 bases outside the gene matches.

This clonotype turned up a few times. An end of the junction differs from the germline gene, which may be a read error. The chain employs TRBV3-1 and TRBJ2-7; 9 bases are a match to TRBD1. Germline CDR1 and CDR2: LGHDT and YNNKEL (reference sequence). The CDR3 spans 15 residues. DNA of the CDR3: TGTGCCAGCAGCCAAGATCAAGGGACAGGGAGGCCCCAGTGCTTC. It encodes CASSQDQGTGRPQCF.

This chain links TRBV5-1 with TRBJ2-1, with 9 bases that match TRBD2. Losses at the gene ends were 0 bases for V and 7 bases for J; bases not matched to a gene: 5. CDR1 and CDR2 from the germline V gene are SGHRS and YFSETQ. This CDR3 contains 15 residues. The CDR3 sequence: CASSLELAGRNEQFF. The CDR3 coding sequence is TGCGCCAGCAGCTTGGAGCTAGCGGGGAGGAATGAGCAGTTCTTC.

This clonotype was recorded a few times. The chain has TRBV6-5 and TRBJ2-5, with TRBD1 matching 7 bases. This CDR3 spans 15 amino acids. In germline, CDR1 is MNHEY, CDR2 SVGAGI. Unmatched junction bases numbered 7, after V lost 2 bases and J lost 4 bases. In nucleotides, the CDR3 is TGTGCCAGCAGTTACGGCGACAGGGACGGAGAGACCCAGTACTTC. It is translated as CASSYGDRDGETQYF.

In this sample, this clonotype turned up a few times. The V and J genes are TRBV5-6 and TRBJ1-3; D is perhaps TRBD1 (6 bases). V was trimmed by 2 bases and J by 0 bases, leaving 15 bases between them. This CDR3 region has 17 residues. CDR1 SGHDT and CDR2 YYEEEE come from the germline V gene. CDR3 sequence: CASSFFRRTASGNTIYF. The CDR3 nucleotides are TGTGCCAGCAGCTTCTTCCGGCGGACAGCCTCTGGAAACACCATATATTTT.

The chain couples TRBV28 to TRBJ2-2, with D perhaps TRBD1 (6 bases). V gave up 1 base and J gave up 4 bases, with 10 bases separating them. Germline CDR1 is MDHEN and CDR2 is SYDVKM. The length of the CDR3 is 15 residues. The CDR3 DNA reads as TGTGCCAGCAGTTTATTCGACAGGCCCACCGGGGAGCTGTTTTTT. Protein product: CASSLFDRPTGELFF. Looking up the rest from reference TRBV28 and TRBJ2-2 gives the full variable domain: DVKVTQSSRYLVKRTGEKVFLECVQDMDHENMFWYRQDPGLGLRLIYFSYDVKMKEKGDIPEGYSVSREKKERFSLILESASTNQTSMYLCASSLFDRPTGELFFGEGSRLTVL.

V and J are TRBV4-1 and TRBJ1-6, with 7 nucleotides matching TRBD1. V shed 2 bases and J 10 bases; nucleotides not matched to a gene: 8. Per the germline V gene, CDR1 is MGHRA and CDR2 is YSYEKL. This CDR3 is 15 amino acids long. CDR3 in amino acids: CASSQIDRDRSPLHF. The CDR3 coding sequence is TGCGCCAGCAGCCAAATTGACAGGGACCGGTCACCCCTCCACTTT.

A single count supports this clonotype. The chain combines TRBV9 with TRBJ2-6, with 9 bases that match TRBD1. Germline V CDR1 and CDR2: SGDLS, YYNGEE. Losses at the gene ends were 0 bases for V and 4 bases for J; bases not matched to a gene: 8. There are 18 residues in the CDR3. CDR3: CASSVATGTGTGANVLTF. The CDR3 DNA follows: TGTGCCAGCAGCGTAGCTACTGGGACAGGGACCGGGGCCAACGTCCTGACTTTC.

This clonotype was seen a few times. The chain has TRBV29-1 and TRBJ1-1, with D maybe TRBD1 (6 bases). CDR3 length: 11 residues. The germline V gene has CDR1 SQVTM and CDR2 ANQGSEA. Trimming pared 7 bases from V and 8 bases from J, leaving 14 bases between. The CDR3 bases are TGCAGCGCTGTACGGACAGAGGAAGCTTTCTTT. It yields the protein CSAVRTEEAFF.

The chain joins TRBV7-9 to TRBJ2-7; 9 bases fit TRBD2. The V gene's germline CDR1 is SEHNR and CDR2 FQNEAQ (reference sequence). CDR3 length equals 12 residues. J lost 11 bases, V lost 3 bases, and 5 bases had no gene match. The CDR3 loop reads CASSLGSGGEYF. The CDR3 nucleotides are TGTGCCAGCAGCTTGGGTAGCGGGGGAGAGTACTTC.

The rearrangement uses TRBV5-1 and TRBJ2-2; weak D call: TRBD1 (6 bases). With 3 bases removed from V and 4 bases from J, the gap between germline ends came to 10 bases. Germline loops: CDR1 SGHRS, CDR2 YFSETQ. The CDR3 extends over 14 amino acids. CDR3 coding DNA: TGCGCCAGCAGCTCCGGGACACTCACCGGGGAGCTGTTTTTT. This gives the protein CASSSGTLTGELFF.

This chain joins TRBV7-9 and TRBJ2-3; D is unresolved. V gave up 3 bases and J gave up 0 bases, with 7 bases separating them. The V gene's germline CDR1 is SEHNR and CDR2 FQNEAQ (reference sequence). The CDR3 has 14 amino acids. The CDR3 coding sequence is TGTGCCAGCAGCTTGAGGATGAGCACAGATACGCAGTATTTT. Amino acids: CASSLRMSTDTQYF.